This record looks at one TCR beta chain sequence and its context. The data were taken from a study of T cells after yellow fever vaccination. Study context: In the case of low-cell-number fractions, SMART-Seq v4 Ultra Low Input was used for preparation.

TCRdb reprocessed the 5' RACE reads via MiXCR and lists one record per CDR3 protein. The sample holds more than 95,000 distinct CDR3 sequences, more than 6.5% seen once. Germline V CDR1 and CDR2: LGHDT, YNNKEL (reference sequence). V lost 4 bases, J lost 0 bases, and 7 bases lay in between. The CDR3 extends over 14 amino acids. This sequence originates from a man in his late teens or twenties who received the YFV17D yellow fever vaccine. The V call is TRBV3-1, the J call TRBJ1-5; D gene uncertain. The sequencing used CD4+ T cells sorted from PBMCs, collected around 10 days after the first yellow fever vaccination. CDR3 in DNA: TGTGCCAGCAGCCTCAGCTATAGCAATCAGCCCCAGCATTTT. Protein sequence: CASSLSYSNQPQHF. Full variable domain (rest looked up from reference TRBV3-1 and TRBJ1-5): DTAVSQTPKYLVTQMGNDKSIKCEQNLGHDTMYWYKQDSKKFLKIMFSYNNKELIINETVPNRFSPKSPDKAHLNLHINSLELGDSAVYFCASSLSYSNQPQHFGDGTRLSIL.